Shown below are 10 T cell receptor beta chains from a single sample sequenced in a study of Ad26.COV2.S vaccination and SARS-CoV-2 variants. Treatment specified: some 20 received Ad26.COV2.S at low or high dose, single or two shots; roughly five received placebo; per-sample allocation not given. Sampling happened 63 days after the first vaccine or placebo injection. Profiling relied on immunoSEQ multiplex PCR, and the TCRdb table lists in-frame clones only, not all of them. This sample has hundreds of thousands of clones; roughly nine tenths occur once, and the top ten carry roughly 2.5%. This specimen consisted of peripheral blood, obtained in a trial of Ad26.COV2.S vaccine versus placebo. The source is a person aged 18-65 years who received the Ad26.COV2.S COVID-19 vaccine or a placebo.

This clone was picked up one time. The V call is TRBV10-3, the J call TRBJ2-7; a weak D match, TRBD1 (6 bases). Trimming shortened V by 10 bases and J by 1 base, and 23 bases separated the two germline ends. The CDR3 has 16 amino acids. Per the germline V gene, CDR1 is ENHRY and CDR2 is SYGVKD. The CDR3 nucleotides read TGTGCCAGCAAGAGTCGGTCGGAAGGGGGATCCTACGAGCAGTACTTC. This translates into CASKSRSEGGSYEQYF.

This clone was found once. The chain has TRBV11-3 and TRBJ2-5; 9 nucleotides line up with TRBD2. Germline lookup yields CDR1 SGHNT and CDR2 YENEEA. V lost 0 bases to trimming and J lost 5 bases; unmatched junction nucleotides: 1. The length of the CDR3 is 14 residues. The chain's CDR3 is CASSLEREGETQYF. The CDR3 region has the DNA TGTGCCAGCAGCTTAGAGCGGGAGGGGGAGACCCAGTACTTC.

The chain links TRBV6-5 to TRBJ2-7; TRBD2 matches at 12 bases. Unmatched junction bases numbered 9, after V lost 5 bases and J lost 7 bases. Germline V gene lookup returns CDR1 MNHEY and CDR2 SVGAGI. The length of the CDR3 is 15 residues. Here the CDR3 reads CASSPKTSGSREQYV. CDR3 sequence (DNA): TGTGCCAGCAGTCCTAAGACTAGCGGGAGTCGAGAGCAGTACGTC.

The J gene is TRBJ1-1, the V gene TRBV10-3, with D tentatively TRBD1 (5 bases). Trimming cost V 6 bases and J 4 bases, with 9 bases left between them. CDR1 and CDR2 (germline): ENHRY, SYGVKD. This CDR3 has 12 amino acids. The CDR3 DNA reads TGTGCCATCAGGCCTCAGGGCACTGAAGCTTTCTTT. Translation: CAIRPQGTEAFF.

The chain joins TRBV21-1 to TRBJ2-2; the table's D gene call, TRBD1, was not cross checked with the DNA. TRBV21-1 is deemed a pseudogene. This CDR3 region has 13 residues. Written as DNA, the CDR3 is TGTGCCAGCAGTAGGGGTGGGACCGGGGAGCTGTTTTTT. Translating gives CASSRGGTGELFF.

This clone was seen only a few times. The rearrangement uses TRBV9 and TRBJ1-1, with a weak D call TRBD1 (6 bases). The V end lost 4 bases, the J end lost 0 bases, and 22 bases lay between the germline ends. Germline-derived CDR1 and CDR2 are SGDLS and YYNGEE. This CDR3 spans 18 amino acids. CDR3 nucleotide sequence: TGTGCCAGCAGCCCCTCAGACAGGATCCAGGGTATGAACACTGAAGCTTTCTTT. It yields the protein CASSPSDRIQGMNTEAFF. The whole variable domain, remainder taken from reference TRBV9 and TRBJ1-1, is DSGVTQTPKHLITATGQRVTLRCSPRSGDLSVYWYQQSLDQGLQFLIQYYNGEERAKGNILERFSAQQFPDLHSELNLSSLELGDSALYFCASSPSDRIQGMNTEAFFGQGTRLTVV.

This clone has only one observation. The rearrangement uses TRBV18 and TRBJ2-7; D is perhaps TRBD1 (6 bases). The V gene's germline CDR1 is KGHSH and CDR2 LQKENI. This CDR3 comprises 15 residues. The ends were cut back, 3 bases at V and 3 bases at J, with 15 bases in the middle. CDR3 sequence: CASSPPDRWIYEQYF. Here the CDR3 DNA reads TGTGCCAGCTCACCTCCTGACAGGTGGATCTACGAGCAGTACTTC.

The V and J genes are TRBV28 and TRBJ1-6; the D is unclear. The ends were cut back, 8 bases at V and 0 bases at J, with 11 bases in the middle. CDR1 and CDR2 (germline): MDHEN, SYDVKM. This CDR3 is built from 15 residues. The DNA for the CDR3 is TGTGCCAGCGAGGTACGTCGCTCCTATAATTCACCCCTCCACTTT. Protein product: CASEVRRSYNSPLHF.

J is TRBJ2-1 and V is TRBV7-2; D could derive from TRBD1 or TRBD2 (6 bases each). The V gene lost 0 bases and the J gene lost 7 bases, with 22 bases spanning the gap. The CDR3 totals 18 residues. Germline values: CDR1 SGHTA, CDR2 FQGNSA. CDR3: CASSLAFVGGQRLNEQFF. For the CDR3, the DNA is TGTGCCAGCAGCTTAGCATTCGTGGGGGGCCAGAGATTGAATGAGCAGTTCTTC. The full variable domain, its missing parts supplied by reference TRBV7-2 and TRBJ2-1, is GAGVSQSPSNKVTEKGKDVELRCDPISGHTALYWYRQSLGQGLEFLIYFQGNSAPDKSGLPSDRFSAERTGGSVSTLTIQRTQQEDSAVYLCASSLAFVGGQRLNEQFFGPGTRLTVL.

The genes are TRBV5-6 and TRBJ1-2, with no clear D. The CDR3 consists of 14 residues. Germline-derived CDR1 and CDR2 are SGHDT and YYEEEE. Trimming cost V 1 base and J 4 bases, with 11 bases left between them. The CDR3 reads CASSLTLEGYGYTF. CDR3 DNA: TGTGCCAGCAGCTTGACCCTAGAGGGCTATGGCTACACCTTC. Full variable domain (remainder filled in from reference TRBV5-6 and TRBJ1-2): DAGVTQSPTHLIKTRGQQVTLRCSPKSGHDTVSWYQQALGQGPQFIFQYYEEEERQRGNFPDRFSGHQFPNYSSELNVNALLLGDSALYLCASSLTLEGYGYTFGSGTRLTVV.